This TCR beta chain was sequenced during a study of cytomegalovirus exposure and HLA in healthy donors. Study-level background: The 90 to 150 validation repertoires used the same platform as the roughly 670 first-cohort repertoires, a later analysis reported.

The V and J ends lost 0 bases and 4 bases respectively, with 10 bases between them. This CDR3 has 15 residues. Germline V gene lookup returns CDR1 SGHRS and CDR2 YFSETQ. Repertoires were generated with immunoSEQ multiplex PCR, while TCRdb's copy carries only in-frame clones and drops some. The table shows 150,000 to 200,000 clones, with approximately 86% occurring only once. The V gene is TRBV5-1, the J gene TRBJ2-2; TRBD1 is a possible D gene (6 bases). The sample consisted of PBMCs. This TCR came from a man aged 25-45 years in good health and CMV-seropositive. CDR3 sequence (DNA): TGCGCCAGCAGCTTGGGGGGGCCGGGCACCGGGGAGCTGTTTTTT. It codes for CASSLGGPGTGELFF.